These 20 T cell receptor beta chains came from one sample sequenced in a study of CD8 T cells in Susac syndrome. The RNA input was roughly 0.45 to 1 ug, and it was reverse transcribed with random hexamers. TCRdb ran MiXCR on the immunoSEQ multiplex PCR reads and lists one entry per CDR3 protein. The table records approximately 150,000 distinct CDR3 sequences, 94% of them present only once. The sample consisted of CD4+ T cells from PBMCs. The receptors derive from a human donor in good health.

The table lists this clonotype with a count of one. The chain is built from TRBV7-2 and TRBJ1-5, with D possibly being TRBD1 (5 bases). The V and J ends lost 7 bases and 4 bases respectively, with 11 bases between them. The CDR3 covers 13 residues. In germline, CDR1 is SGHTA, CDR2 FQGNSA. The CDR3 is CASTRGRNQPQHF. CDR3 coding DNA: TGTGCCAGCACCCGGGGGAGAAATCAGCCCCAGCATTTT.

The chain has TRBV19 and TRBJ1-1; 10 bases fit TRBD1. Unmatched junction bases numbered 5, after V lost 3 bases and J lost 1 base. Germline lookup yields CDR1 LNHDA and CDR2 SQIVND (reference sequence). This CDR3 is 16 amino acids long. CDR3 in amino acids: CASSIDRGLWNTEAFF. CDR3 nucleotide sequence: TGTGCCAGTAGTATCGACAGGGGGCTGTGGAACACTGAAGCTTTCTTT.

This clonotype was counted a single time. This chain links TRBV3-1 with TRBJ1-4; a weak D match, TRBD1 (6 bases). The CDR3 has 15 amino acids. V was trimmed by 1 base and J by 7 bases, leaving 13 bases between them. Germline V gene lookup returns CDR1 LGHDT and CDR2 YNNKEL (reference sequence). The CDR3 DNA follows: TGTGCCAGCAGCCAAGGCGGGGCCAGGGGTGAAAAACTGTTTTTT. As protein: CASSQGGARGEKLFF.

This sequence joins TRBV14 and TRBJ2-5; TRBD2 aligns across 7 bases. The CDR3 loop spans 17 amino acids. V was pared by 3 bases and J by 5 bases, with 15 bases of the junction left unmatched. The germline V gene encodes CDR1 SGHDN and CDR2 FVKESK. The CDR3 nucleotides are TGTGCCAGCAGCCACAAGCCGACCTCGACCGGGAGGGAGACCCAGTACTTC. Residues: CASSHKPTSTGRETQYF.

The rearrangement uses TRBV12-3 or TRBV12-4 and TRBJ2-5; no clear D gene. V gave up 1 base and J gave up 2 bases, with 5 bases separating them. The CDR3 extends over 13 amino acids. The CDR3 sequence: CASSLGQQETQYF. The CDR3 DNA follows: TGTGCCAGCAGTTTAGGTCAGCAAGAGACCCAGTACTTC.

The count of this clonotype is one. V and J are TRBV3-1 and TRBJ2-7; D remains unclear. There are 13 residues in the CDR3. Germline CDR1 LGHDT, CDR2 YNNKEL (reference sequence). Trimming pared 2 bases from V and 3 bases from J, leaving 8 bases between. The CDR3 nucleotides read TGTGCCAGCAGCCAACGGCCCTACTACGAGCAGTACTTC. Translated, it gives CASSQRPYYEQYF.

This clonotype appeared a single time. In DNA form, the CDR3 reads TGTGCCATCAGGGGAGGGACTAGTTCCAATGAGCAGTTCTTC. This encodes CAIRGGTSSNEQFF. V is TRBV10-3 and J is TRBJ2-1; 8 bases align to TRBD2. The CDR3 loop spans 14 amino acids. The junction had 7 bases not matched to a gene; V was cut back by 6 bases and J by 6 bases. Germline CDR1 ENHRY, CDR2 SYGVKD.

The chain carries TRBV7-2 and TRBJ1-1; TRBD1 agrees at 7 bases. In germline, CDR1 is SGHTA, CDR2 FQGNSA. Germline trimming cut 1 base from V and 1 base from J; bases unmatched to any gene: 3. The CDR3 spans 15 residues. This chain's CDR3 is CASSLVGTANTEAFF. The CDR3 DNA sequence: TGTGCCAGCAGCTTAGTTGGGACAGCGAACACTGAAGCTTTCTTT.

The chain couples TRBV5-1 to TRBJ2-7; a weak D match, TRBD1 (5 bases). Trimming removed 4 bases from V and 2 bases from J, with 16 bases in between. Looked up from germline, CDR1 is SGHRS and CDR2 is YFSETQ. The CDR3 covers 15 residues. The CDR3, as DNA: TGCGCCAGCAGCGAGGACACCGGAATTGCCTACGAGCAGTACTTC. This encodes CASSEDTGIAYEQYF.

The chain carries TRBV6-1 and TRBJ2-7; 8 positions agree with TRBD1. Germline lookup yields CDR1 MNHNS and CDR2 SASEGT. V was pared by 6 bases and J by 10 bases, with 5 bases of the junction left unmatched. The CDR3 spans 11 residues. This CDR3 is CASRTGAEQYF. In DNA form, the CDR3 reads TGTGCCAGCAGGACAGGGGCAGAACAGTACTTC.

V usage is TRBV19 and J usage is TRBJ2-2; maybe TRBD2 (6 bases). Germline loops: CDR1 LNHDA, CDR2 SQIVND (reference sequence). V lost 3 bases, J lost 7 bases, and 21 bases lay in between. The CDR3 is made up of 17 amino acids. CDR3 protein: CASSIGSGRIWGGELFF. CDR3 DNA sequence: TGTGCCAGTAGTATCGGTAGCGGAAGAATATGGGGCGGGGAGCTGTTTTTT.

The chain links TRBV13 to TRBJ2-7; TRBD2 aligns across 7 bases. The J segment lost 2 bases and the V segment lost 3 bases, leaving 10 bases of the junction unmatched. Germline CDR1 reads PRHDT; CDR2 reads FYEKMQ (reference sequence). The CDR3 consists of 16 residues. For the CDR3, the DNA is TGTGCCAGCAGCTTGATCTCGCGGGAGACTACCTACGAGCAGTACTTC. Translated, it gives CASSLISRETTYEQYF.

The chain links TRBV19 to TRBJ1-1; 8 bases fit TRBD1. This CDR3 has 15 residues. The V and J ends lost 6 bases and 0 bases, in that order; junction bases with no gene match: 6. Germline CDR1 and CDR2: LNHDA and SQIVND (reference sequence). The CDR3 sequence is CASRGYRGVNTEAFF. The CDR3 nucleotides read TGTGCCAGTAGAGGATACAGGGGGGTGAACACTGAAGCTTTCTTT.

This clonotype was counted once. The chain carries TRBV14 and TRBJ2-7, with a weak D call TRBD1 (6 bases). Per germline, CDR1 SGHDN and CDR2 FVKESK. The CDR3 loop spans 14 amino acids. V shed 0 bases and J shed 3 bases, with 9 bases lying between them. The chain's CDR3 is CASSQDPRGYEQYF. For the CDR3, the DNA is TGTGCCAGCAGCCAAGATCCCAGGGGCTACGAGCAGTACTTC.

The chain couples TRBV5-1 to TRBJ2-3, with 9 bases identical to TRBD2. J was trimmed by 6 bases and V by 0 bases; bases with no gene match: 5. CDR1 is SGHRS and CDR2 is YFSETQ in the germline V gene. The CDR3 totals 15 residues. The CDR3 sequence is CASSLVPSGADTQYF. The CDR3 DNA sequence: TGCGCCAGCAGCTTGGTCCCTAGCGGGGCCGATACGCAGTATTTT.

The CDR3: CASTWGREKTQYF. The CDR3 DNA sequence: TGTGCCAGCACGTGGGGGAGGGAGAAGACCCAGTACTTC. The rearrangement links TRBV5-4 to TRBJ2-5, with 7 bases that match TRBD2. Germline V gene sequence: CDR1 SGHNT, CDR2 YYREEE (reference sequence). This CDR3 comprises 13 residues. The ends lost 6 bases at V and 6 bases at J; junction bases unmatched: 8.

CDR3 nucleotide sequence: TGTGCCAGCAGCAAAGATCGGCAGGAGAGCTCCTACGAGCAGTACTTC. Amino acid sequence: CASSKDRQESSYEQYF. The V and J genes are TRBV21-1 and TRBJ2-7. TRBV21-1 counts as a pseudogene. This CDR3 comprises 16 residues.

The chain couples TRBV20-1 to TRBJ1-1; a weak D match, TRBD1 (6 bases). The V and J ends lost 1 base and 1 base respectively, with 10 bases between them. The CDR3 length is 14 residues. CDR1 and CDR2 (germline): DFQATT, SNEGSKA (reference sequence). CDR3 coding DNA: TGCAGTGCTAGAGTCCCGGACAGGAACACTGAAGCTTTCTTT. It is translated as CSARVPDRNTEAFF.

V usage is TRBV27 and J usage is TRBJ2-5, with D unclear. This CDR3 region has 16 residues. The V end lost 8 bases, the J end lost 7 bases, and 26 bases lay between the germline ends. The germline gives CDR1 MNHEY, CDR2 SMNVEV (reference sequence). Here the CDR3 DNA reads TGTGCCAGCTGTGGTACCGGGCCTACTCCGAAAGGGACCCAGTACTTC. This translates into CASCGTGPTPKGTQYF.

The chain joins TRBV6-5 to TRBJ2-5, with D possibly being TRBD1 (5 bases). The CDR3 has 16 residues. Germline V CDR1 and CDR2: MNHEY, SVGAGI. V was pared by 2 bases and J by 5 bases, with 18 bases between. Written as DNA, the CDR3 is TGTGCCAGCAGTTACATGGACATATTGGGGTTCGAGACCCAGTACTTC. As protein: CASSYMDILGFETQYF.